A single sample is the source of the 24 T cell receptor beta chains below, sequenced in a study of shared clonotypes between healthy human individuals. Data came from immunoSEQ multiplex PCR; TCRdb stores just in-frame clones and leaves some out. The sample lists about 1 million clones; about 75% were seen once. The source material was memory CD4+ T cells sorted from blood. Subset defined: CD45RA-negative fraction. Every receptor here comes from a man in his late teens or twenties in good health.

The chain has TRBV18 and TRBJ2-5, with a possible D match to TRBD2 (7 bases). CDR1 is KGHSH, CDR2 LQKENI, per germline. Trimming removed 5 bases from V and 1 base from J, with 14 bases in between. The CDR3 extends over 15 amino acids. CDR3 nucleotide sequence: TGTGCCAGCTCATACAGGGAGGGCATCCAAGAGACCCAGTACTTC. Translation gives CASSYREGIQETQYF.

CDR3 sequence reads: CASSSSRWADTQYF. The CDR3 coding sequence is TGTGCCAGCAGCTCGTCCCGCTGGGCAGATACGCAGTATTTT. The rearrangement uses TRBV7-2 and TRBJ2-3; D call uncertain. Germline V CDR1 and CDR2: SGHTA, FQGNSA. Trimming cost V 4 bases and J 4 bases, with 12 bases left between them. This CDR3 is 14 amino acids long.

The chain has TRBV28 and TRBJ1-3; D unresolved. Germline V CDR1 and CDR2: MDHEN, SYDVKM. CDR3 length: 16 residues. V was clipped by 4 bases and J by 0 bases, with 13 bases between them. DNA for the CDR3: TGTGCCAGCAGTTCGCCCTACGGGAGCTCTGGAAACACCATATATTTT. It codes for CASSSPYGSSGNTIYF.

This sequence joins TRBV2 and TRBJ2-2; 9 bases line up with TRBD2. Germline CDR1 SNHLY, CDR2 FYNNEI. V shed 7 bases, J shed 5 bases, and the junction held 5 bases outside the gene matches. The CDR3 is 14 amino acids. The CDR3: CASNGGGATGELFF. The CDR3 DNA sequence: TGTGCCAGCAATGGCGGGGGGGCGACCGGGGAGCTGTTTTTT. Complete variable domain (other parts from reference TRBV2 and TRBJ2-2): EPEVTQTPSHQVTQMGQEVILRCVPISNHLYFYWYRQILGQKVEFLVSFYNNEISEKSEIFDDQFSVERPDGSNFTLKIRSTKLEDSAMYFCASNGGGATGELFFGEGSRLTVL.

Points on this clone: At the DNA level, this CDR3 is encoded by other sequences in the same sample as well. The V and J genes are TRBV28 and TRBJ2-7; D call uncertain. V lost 1 base to trimming and J lost 6 bases, with 4 bases between them. Germline CDR1 reads MDHEN; CDR2 reads SYDVKM. There are 11 residues in the CDR3. For the CDR3, the DNA is TGTGCCAGCAGTTTATTTTCCGAGCAGTACTTC. Translating gives CASSLFSEQYF.

The rearrangement links TRBV19 to TRBJ2-5; D perhaps matches TRBD2 (6 bases). This CDR3 spans 16 amino acids. Germline CDR1 and CDR2: LNHDA and SQIVND (reference sequence). The V and J ends lost 3 bases and 2 bases respectively, with 16 bases between them. CDR3 sequence reads: CASSMPGRRAQETQYF. Written as DNA, the CDR3 is TGTGCCAGTAGTATGCCGGGTAGGAGGGCTCAAGAGACCCAGTACTTC.

This chain uses TRBV18 with TRBJ1-2, with D unresolved. This CDR3 is built from 14 residues. Trimming stripped 0 bases from V and 5 bases from J, with 10 bases between. The V gene's germline CDR1 is KGHSH and CDR2 LQKENI. CDR3: CASSPPGQAYGYTF. The CDR3 nucleotides are TGTGCCAGCTCACCACCCGGCCAGGCTTATGGCTACACCTTC.

The chain employs TRBV6-5 and TRBJ1-5; D perhaps matches TRBD1 (5 bases). The CDR3 loop spans 14 amino acids. V lost 10 bases and J 7 bases, leaving 20 bases between the germline ends. Germline assignment: CDR1 MNHEY and CDR2 SVGAGI. The CDR3 coding sequence is TGTGCCACCCAAAAGGGGCAGGGCGGGCAGCCCCAGCATTTT. Translating gives CATQKGQGGQPQHF.

The chain combines TRBV6-1 with TRBJ2-5; D remains unclear. This CDR3 is built from 16 residues. Germline loops: CDR1 MNHNS, CDR2 SASEGT. The V gene lost 0 bases and the J gene lost 2 bases, with 13 bases spanning the gap. CDR3 nucleotide sequence: TGTGCCAGCAGTGAAGCAGTGGTTTCCCCACAAGAGACCCAGTACTTC. This translates into CASSEAVVSPQETQYF.

This sequence joins TRBV19 and TRBJ2-2, with TRBD1 matching over 8 bases. Trimming at V came to 7 bases and at J to 5 bases, leaving 12 bases not matched to a gene. The CDR3 covers 16 residues. Germline V gene lookup returns CDR1 LNHDA and CDR2 SQIVND (reference sequence). CDR3 sequence: CASTVPGTGITGELFF. DNA of the CDR3: TGTGCCAGTACCGTCCCAGGGACAGGTATTACCGGGGAGCTGTTTTTT.

This sequence joins TRBV6-5 and TRBJ2-1, with 10 bases matching TRBD2. The V segment lost 2 bases and the J segment 5 bases; nucleotides outside the gene matches: 3. The CDR3 contains 15 residues. Germline V gene lookup returns CDR1 MNHEY and CDR2 SVGAGI. CDR3 sequence: CASSYVAGGDNEQFF. CDR3 sequence (DNA): TGTGCCAGCAGTTACGTAGCGGGAGGAGACAATGAGCAGTTCTTC.

This sequence joins TRBV5-1 and TRBJ2-3; 16 bases agree with TRBD2. Germline trimming cut 4 bases from V and 1 base from J; bases unmatched to any gene: 24. The germline gives CDR1 SGHRS, CDR2 YFSETQ. The CDR3 length is 24 residues. This chain's CDR3 is CASSPTRLLFGTSGRAGGTDTQYF. The DNA of the CDR3 is TGCGCCAGCAGCCCCACCCGACTGCTTTTCGGGACTAGCGGGAGGGCAGGGGGCACAGATACGCAGTATTTT.

The chain carries TRBV7-6 and TRBJ2-1, with unresolved D. CDR1 is SGHVS and CDR2 is FNYEAQ in the germline V gene. CDR3 size: 13 residues. Trimming removed 2 bases at V and 8 bases at J, with 10 bases between. CDR3 coding DNA: TGTGCCAGCAGCTTATACCTGGCCTATGAGCAGTTCTTC. It is translated as CASSLYLAYEQFF.

This chain connects TRBV6-1 to TRBJ1-3; 9 bases are a match to TRBD1. From germline, CDR1 is MNHNS and CDR2 SASEGT. J was trimmed by 4 bases and V by 4 bases; bases with no gene match: 8. The CDR3 has 16 residues. The CDR3 DNA sequence: TGTGCCAGCAGTGCCACCCACAGGGGGCAAGGAAACACCATATATTTT. This codes for CASSATHRGQGNTIYF.

The chain links TRBV6-5 to TRBJ2-1, with 7 bases aligning to TRBD2. Germline CDR1 MNHEY, CDR2 SVGAGI. V trimming: 0 bases; J trimming: 9 bases; junction bases outside the gene matches: 8. This CDR3 comprises 15 residues. CDR3 sequence (DNA): TGTGCCAGCAGTTACTCGCGGGGGATAGGAGGTGAGCAGTTCTTC. The encoded protein is CASSYSRGIGGEQFF.

The chain carries TRBV12-5 and TRBJ1-1; a possible D gene is TRBD1 (6 bases). The CDR3 loop spans 14 amino acids. Per germline, CDR1 LGHNT and CDR2 FRNRAP. V lost 4 bases and J 5 bases, leaving 14 bases between the germline ends. CDR3 protein: CASGSQGHGTEAFF. The DNA for the CDR3 is TGTGCTAGTGGTTCCCAGGGGCATGGGACTGAAGCTTTCTTT.

The chain carries TRBV6-6 and TRBJ2-3; 8 bases map to TRBD2. Germline V gene data show CDR1 as MNHNY and CDR2 as SVGAGI (reference sequence). CDR3 length: 15 amino acids. With V trimmed by 6 bases and J by 3 bases, 8 bases remained unmatched. The CDR3 here is CASSQTSDGTDTQYF. The DNA for the CDR3 is TGTGCCAGCAGCCAGACTAGCGATGGAACAGATACGCAGTATTTT.

A note on this clone: One junction end disagrees with the germline gene, perhaps due to a read error. The rearrangement joins TRBV9 to TRBJ2-7; D might be TRBD1 or TRBD2, each matching 7 bases. Germline loops: CDR1 SGDLS, CDR2 YYNGEE. The CDR3 length is 17 residues. The CDR3 nucleotides are TGTGCCAGCCGCGTAGGGGGCGGCGGGGGCGTTGGCGGCGAGCAGTACTTC. Translation: CASRVGGGGGVGGEQYF.

The chain carries TRBV6-6 and TRBJ2-7, with a possible D match to TRBD1 (6 bases). The V and J ends lost 7 bases and 1 base respectively, with 14 bases between them. The V gene's germline CDR1 is MNHNY and CDR2 SVGAGI (reference sequence). CDR3 size: 14 residues. The CDR3 sequence: CASTGQSSSYEQYF. Here the CDR3 DNA reads TGTGCCAGCACCGGACAGTCGTCTTCCTACGAGCAGTACTTC.

The rearrangement links TRBV9 to TRBJ1-6; TRBD1 agrees at 7 bases. V shed 4 bases, J shed 6 bases, and the junction held 7 bases outside the gene matches. CDR1 is SGDLS, CDR2 YYNGEE, per germline. CDR3 length: 15 residues. The CDR3 protein is CASSRAGTVNSPLHF. The CDR3 DNA reads as TGTGCCAGCAGCAGAGCCGGGACAGTTAATTCACCCCTCCACTTT. Combining the CDR3 with reference TRBV9 and TRBJ1-6 gives the whole variable domain DSGVTQTPKHLITATGQRVTLRCSPRSGDLSVYWYQQSLDQGLQFLIQYYNGEERAKGNILERFSAQQFPDLHSELNLSSLELGDSALYFCASSRAGTVNSPLHFGNGTRLTVT.

As concerns this clone: Other DNA sequences from this sample encode an identical CDR3 as well. The chain combines TRBV28 with TRBJ1-3; D unclear. Germline lookup yields CDR1 MDHEN and CDR2 SYDVKM. This CDR3 has 12 residues. Trimming left V 3 bases short and J 4 bases short, with 4 bases between. The CDR3 loop is CASSFRGNTIYF. As DNA, the CDR3 is TGTGCCAGCAGTTTTAGAGGAAACACCATATATTTT.

The chain employs TRBV18 and TRBJ1-6; D is unclear. The V end was cut by 4 bases, the J end by 3 bases, with 10 bases between. Germline CDR1 is KGHSH and CDR2 is LQKENI. The CDR3 spans 15 residues. CDR3: CASSRDGDYNSPLHF. The CDR3 DNA sequence: TGTGCCAGCTCACGTGACGGTGACTATAATTCACCCCTCCACTTT.

The chain employs TRBV7-9 and TRBJ2-3; TRBD2 matches 11 bases. Germline values: CDR1 SEHNR, CDR2 FQNEAQ (reference sequence). V lost 5 bases, J lost 2 bases, and 6 bases stayed unmatched. The CDR3 has 16 amino acids. CDR3 sequence reads: CASSPTSGGLTDTQYF. The CDR3, as DNA: TGTGCCAGCAGCCCCACTAGCGGGGGCCTCACAGATACGCAGTATTTT.

As concerns this clone: This CDR3 is also generated by other DNA sequences in the sample. The V call is TRBV18, the J call TRBJ1-3; D call uncertain. V lost 2 bases to trimming and J lost 2 bases, with 7 bases between them. The germline gives CDR1 KGHSH, CDR2 LQKENI. The length of the CDR3 is 14 residues. The CDR3 DNA reads as TGTGCCAGCTCACCAGGGCAGACTGGAAACACCATATATTTT. Translation: CASSPGQTGNTIYF.